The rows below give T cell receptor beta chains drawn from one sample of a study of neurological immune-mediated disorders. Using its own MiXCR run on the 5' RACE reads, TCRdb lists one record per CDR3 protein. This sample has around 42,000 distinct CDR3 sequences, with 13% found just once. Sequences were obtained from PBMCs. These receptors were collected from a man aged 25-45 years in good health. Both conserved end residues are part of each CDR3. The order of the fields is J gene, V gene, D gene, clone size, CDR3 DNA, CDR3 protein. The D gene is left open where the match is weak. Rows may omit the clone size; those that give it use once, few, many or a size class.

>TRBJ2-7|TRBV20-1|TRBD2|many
TGCAGTGCCGAGGGACTAGCGGAAATCGAGCAGTACTTC
CSAEGLAEIEQYF
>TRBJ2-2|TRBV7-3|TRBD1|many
TGTGCCAGCAGCTTCGACAGGGGGCCGGGCACCGGGGAGCTGTTTTTT
CASSFDRGPGTGELFF
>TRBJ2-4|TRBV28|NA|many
TGTGCCAGCAGTCCAGAAACGGGTTATGGGACCAAAAACATTCAGTACTTC
CASSPETGYGTKNIQYF
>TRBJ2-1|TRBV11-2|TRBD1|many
TGTGCCAGCAGCTACCTGACAGGGGATTTTGACAATGAGCAGTTCTTC
CASSYLTGDFDNEQFF
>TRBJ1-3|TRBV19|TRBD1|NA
TGTGCCAGTAGTGCCACAGGGGACACCATATATTTT
CASSATGDTIYF
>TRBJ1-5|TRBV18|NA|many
TGTGCCAGCTCACCACCGGGTTCCGTCGGTCAGCCCCAGCATTTT
CASSPPGSVGQPQHF
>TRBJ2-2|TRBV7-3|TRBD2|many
TGTGCCAGCAGCACGACCGGGGGGACCGGGGAGCTGTTTTTT
CASSTTGGTGELFF
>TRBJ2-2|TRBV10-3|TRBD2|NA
TGTGCCATCAGCCAAGCGGGAGCGACCGGGTATCTGTTTTTT
CAISQAGATGYLFF
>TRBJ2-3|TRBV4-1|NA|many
TGCGCCAGCAGCCAAGGGGAGTCAGATACGCAGTATTTT
CASSQGESDTQYF
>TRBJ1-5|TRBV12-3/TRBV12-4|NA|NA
TGTGCCAGCAAGCTACAGGGTTCGGATCAGCCCCAGCATTTT
CASKLQGSDQPQHF
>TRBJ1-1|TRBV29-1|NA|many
TGCAGCGTTACTACAGGTGAAGCTTTCTTT
CSVTTGEAFF
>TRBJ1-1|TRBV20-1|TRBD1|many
TGCAGTGCTAGTTGGGCAGGGGGCACGAACACTGAAGCTTTCTTT
CSASWAGGTNTEAFF
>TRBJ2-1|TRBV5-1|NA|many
TGCGCCAGCAGCTTTTTTACCGTCGATCAAAATGAGCAGTTCTTC
CASSFFTVDQNEQFF
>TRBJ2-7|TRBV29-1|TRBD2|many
TGCAGCGTTGAAAAGAGTGGCGGGAGGGCCTTCGAGCAGTACTTC
CSVEKSGGRAFEQYF
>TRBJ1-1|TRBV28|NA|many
TGTGCCAGCACCTACCAGGACCGGACCCCTGAAGCTTTCTTT
CASTYQDRTPEAFF
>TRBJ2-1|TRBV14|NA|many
TGTGCCAGCACCAGAGACAGGCTCACCTACAATGAGCAGTTCTTC
CASTRDRLTYNEQFF
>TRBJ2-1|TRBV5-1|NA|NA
TGCGCCAGCAGCTTGGCCGTCGGCGATGAGCAGTTCTTC
CASSLAVGDEQFF
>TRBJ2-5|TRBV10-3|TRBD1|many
TGTGCCATCAGCCGGGACAGGGGAGGCGAGACCCAGTACTTC
CAISRDRGGETQYF
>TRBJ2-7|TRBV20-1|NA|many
TGCAGTGCTAGAGATGCAGGGGAGGGGGAGCAGTACTTC
CSARDAGEGEQYF
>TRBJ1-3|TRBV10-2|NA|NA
TGCGCCAGCAGTGATTGGTCAAGAGCTGGAAACACAATATATTTT
CASSDWSRAGNTIYF
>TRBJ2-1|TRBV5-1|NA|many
TGCGCCAGCAGCTTTGGAAAGCACAGTGAGCAGTTCTTC
CASSFGKHSEQFF
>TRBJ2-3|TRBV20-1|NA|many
TGCAGTGCTAGAGATCGCCCAGCGGTGAGCACAGATACGCAGTATTTT
CSARDRPAVSTDTQYF
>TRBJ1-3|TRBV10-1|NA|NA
TGCGCCAGCAGTGAGTCCGGGGCCGATGGAAACACCATATATTTT
CASSESGADGNTIYF
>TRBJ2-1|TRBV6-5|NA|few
TGTGCCAGCAGCGACCTTAATGAGCAGTTCTTC
CASSDLNEQFF
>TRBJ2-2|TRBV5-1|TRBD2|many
TGCGCCAGCAGCCGACTAGCGGAATGGAACACCGGGGAGCTGTTTTTT
CASSRLAEWNTGELFF
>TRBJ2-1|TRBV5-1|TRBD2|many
TGCGCCAGCAGCTTGGGCGGACTAGCGAGCAATGAGCAGTTCTTC
CASSLGGLASNEQFF
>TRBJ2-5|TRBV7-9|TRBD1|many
TGTGCCAGCAGCTTGGGACAGGGAGAGACCCAGTACTTC
CASSLGQGETQYF
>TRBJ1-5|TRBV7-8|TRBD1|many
TGTGCCAGCAGCCCCGGAAGGACAGGGGGCAATCAGCCCCAGCATTTT
CASSPGRTGGNQPQHF
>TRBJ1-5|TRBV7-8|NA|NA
TGTGCCAGCAGCTTAGTCGGAGGGGTCCAGCCCCAGCATTTT
CASSLVGGVQPQHF
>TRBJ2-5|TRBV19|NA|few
TGTGCCAGTAGTATAACCGGAGACAGATACCAAGAGACCCAGTACTTC
CASSITGDRYQETQYF
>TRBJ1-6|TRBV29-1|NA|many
TGCAGCGTGAAGGCCAGGGAAGATAATTCACCCCTCCACTTT
CSVKAREDNSPLHF
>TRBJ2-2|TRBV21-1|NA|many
TGTGCCAGCAGCAAAACAGGGGGCCACGGGGAGCTGTTTTTT
CASSKTGGHGELFF
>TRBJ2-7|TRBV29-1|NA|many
TGCAGCGTTGAGGAGGGTGGCTACGAGCAGTACTTC
CSVEEGGYEQYF
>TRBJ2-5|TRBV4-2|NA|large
TGTGCCAGCAGCCCCCATTCTAGCGGGACAGGAGACGAGACCCAGTACTTC
CASSPHSSGTGDETQYF
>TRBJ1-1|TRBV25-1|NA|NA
TGTGCCAGCAGTGAATTAAAAGGGGGAACTGAAGCTTTCTTT
CASSELKGGTEAFF
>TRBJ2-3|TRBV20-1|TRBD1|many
TGCAGTGCCCCTCGGGACAGTGTGACTACGCAGTATTTT
CSAPRDSVTTQYF
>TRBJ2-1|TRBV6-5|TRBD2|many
TGTGCCAGCATCGGACTAGCGGGAAGCAATGAGCAGTTCTTC
CASIGLAGSNEQFF
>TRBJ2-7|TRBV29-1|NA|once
TGCAGCGTTGAATGGGGTTTCCGAGCGAAAGTCCACTACGAGCAGTACTTC
CSVEWGFRAKVHYEQYF
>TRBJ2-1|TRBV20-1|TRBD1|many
TGCAGTGCTAGAGATTTTGGGACAGCCTACAATGAGCAGTTCTTC
CSARDFGTAYNEQFF